The clone carrying this T cell receptor beta chain was seen a handful of times. Relative to the germline gene, one junction end is altered; a read error may explain this. These data belong to a study of T-cell reconstitution after alpha-beta-depleted transplantation in children. Library preparation (for TCRbeta) was performed with unique molecular identifiers. TCRdb analysed the PCR reads with MiXCR anew, one entry per CDR3 protein. This table holds a few hundred thousand distinct CDR3 sequences, 10% to 15% found once. Germline values: CDR1 MNHEY, CDR2 SVGAGI. The CDR3 runs 15 residues. Sequenced material: PBMCs, taken from the stem cell graft. The TCR originated in a human donor who donated a stem cell graft to a child with Fanconi anemia. The chain uses TRBV6-5 and TRBJ1-4, with 11 bases lining up with TRBD1. CDR3 loop: CASRGTGGFNGKLFF. The CDR3 DNA reads as TGTGCCAGTCGTGGGACAGGGGGTTTTAATGGAAAACTGTTTTTT.